These 2 T cell receptor beta chains were sequenced from one sample in a study of cytomegalovirus exposure and HLA in healthy donors. 60 Vbeta and 13 Jbeta primers were used in PCR. Sequencing used immunoSEQ multiplex PCR; TCRdb keeps in-frame clones, though not all of them. The sample records more than 35,000 clones, approximately 70% being singletons. Material: PBMCs. The receptor set was obtained from a middle-aged man in good health and CMV-seronegative.

This chain uses TRBV6-1 with TRBJ1-3; D not certain. Germline values: CDR1 MNHNS, CDR2 SASEGT. This CDR3 contains 14 residues. V lost 3 bases to trimming and J lost 0 bases, with 6 bases between them. CDR3 in DNA: TGTGCCAGCAGTGACGAGTCCTCTGGAAACACCATATATTTT. This codes for CASSDESSGNTIYF.

The chain joins TRBV12-5 to TRBJ2-1, with a possible D match to TRBD2 (7 bases). Germline CDR1 and CDR2: LGHNT and FRNRAP. V was pared by 1 base and J by 8 bases, with 12 bases between. The CDR3 is 14 amino acids. The CDR3 sequence: CASGLALGGDEQFF. The CDR3, as DNA: TGTGCTAGTGGTTTGGCCCTAGGGGGGGATGAGCAGTTCTTC. The full variable domain, completed using reference TRBV12-5 and TRBJ2-1, is DARVTQTPRHKVTEMGQEVTMRCQPILGHNTVFWYRQTMMQGLELLAYFRNRAPLDDSGMPKDRFSAEMPDATLATLKIQPSEPRDSAVYFCASGLALGGDEQFFGPGTRLTVL.